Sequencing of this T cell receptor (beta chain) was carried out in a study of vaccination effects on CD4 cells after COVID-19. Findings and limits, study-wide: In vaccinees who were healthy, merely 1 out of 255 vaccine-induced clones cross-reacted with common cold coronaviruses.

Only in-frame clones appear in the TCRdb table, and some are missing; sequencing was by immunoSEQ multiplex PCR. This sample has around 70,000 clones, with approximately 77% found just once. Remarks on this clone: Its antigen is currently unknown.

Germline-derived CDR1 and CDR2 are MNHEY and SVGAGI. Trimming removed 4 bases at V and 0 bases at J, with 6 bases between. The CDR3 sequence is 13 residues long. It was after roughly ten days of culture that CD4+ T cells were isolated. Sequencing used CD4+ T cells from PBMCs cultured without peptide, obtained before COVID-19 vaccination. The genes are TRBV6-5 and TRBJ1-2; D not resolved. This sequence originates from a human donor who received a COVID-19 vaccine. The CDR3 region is CASSFLPNYGYTF. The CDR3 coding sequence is TGTGCCAGCAGTTTTTTGCCTAACTATGGCTACACCTTC.